The 16 T cell receptor beta chains given below trace back to one sample, sequenced in a study of cytomegalovirus exposure and HLA in healthy donors. The data were produced by immunoSEQ multiplex PCR, yet TCRdb's version contains in-frame clones alone and is incomplete. Of a few hundred thousand clones listed, 86% are singletons. The material sequenced was PBMCs. These receptor sequences come from a woman aged 18 to 35 in good health and CMV-seronegative.

This clone came up once. The genes are TRBV19 and TRBJ2-1; tentatively, D is TRBD2 (6 bases). The CDR3 is 16 residues long. The V gene lost 5 bases and the J gene lost 5 bases, with 19 bases spanning the gap. Germline V gene lookup returns CDR1 LNHDA and CDR2 SQIVND (reference sequence). CDR3 sequence (DNA): TGTGCCAGTAGTCCGCGAGGTAGCGGACCTGACAATGAGCAGTTCTTC. Translated, it gives CASSPRGSGPDNEQFF.

This CDR3 is CASSTGSSYNSPLHF. DNA of the CDR3: TGTGCCAGTTCCACAGGGAGCTCCTATAATTCACCCCTCCACTTT. V is TRBV2 and J is TRBJ1-6; weak D call: TRBD1 (6 bases). The V end lost 9 bases, the J end lost 0 bases, and 12 bases lay between the germline ends. The CDR3 contains 15 residues. Germline values: CDR1 SNHLY, CDR2 FYNNEI.

The V and J genes are TRBV2 and TRBJ2-2; D gene uncertain. Trimming took off 7 bases at V and 5 bases at J, with 8 bases between the two ends. CDR1 SNHLY and CDR2 FYNNEI come from the germline V gene. The CDR3 is made up of 12 amino acids. CDR3 sequence reads: CASISRTGELFF. The CDR3 DNA reads as TGTGCCAGCATCTCCCGGACCGGGGAGCTGTTTTTT.

This sequence joins TRBV28 and TRBJ1-1; D is undetermined. Germline lookup yields CDR1 MDHEN and CDR2 SYDVKM. The CDR3 is 17 amino acids. V was clipped by 6 bases and J by 0 bases, with 20 bases between them. CDR3 coding DNA: TGTGCCAGCAGCAAACGAGGTGTACGCACAATGAACACTGAAGCTTTCTTT. Residues: CASSKRGVRTMNTEAFF.

This chain connects TRBV6-5 to TRBJ1-1; 8 bases match TRBD1. Looked up from germline, CDR1 is MNHEY and CDR2 is SVGAGI. CDR3 size: 14 residues. Losses at the gene ends were 5 bases for V and 7 bases for J; bases not matched to a gene: 9. The CDR3 bases are TGTGCCAGCAGTAAGCAGGGGGCGCGAGGTGAAGCTTTCTTT. It yields the protein CASSKQGARGEAFF.

V usage is TRBV5-6 and J usage is TRBJ2-6; D uncertain. The CDR3 covers 15 residues. Trimming took 4 bases from V and 0 from J, leaving 8 bases between them. Germline CDR1 is SGHDT and CDR2 is YYEEEE. CDR3 bases: TGTGCCAGCAGCGAAAGGAGCTCTGGGGCCAACGTCCTGACTTTC. Its protein is CASSERSSGANVLTF. The complete variable domain, with remaining parts taken from reference TRBV5-6 and TRBJ2-6, reads DAGVTQSPTHLIKTRGQQVTLRCSPKSGHDTVSWYQQALGQGPQFIFQYYEEEERQRGNFPDRFSGHQFPNYSSELNVNALLLGDSALYLCASSERSSGANVLTFGAGSRLTVL.

This clone has only one observation. CDR3 bases: TGTGCCAGCAGTTTAGGCGGGTTCGGCTATGGCTACACCTTC. Translated: CASSLGGFGYGYTF. The chain carries TRBV27 and TRBJ1-2; the D is unclear. Germline loops: CDR1 MNHEY, CDR2 SMNVEV (reference sequence). This CDR3 has 14 residues. Trimming left V 2 bases short and J 4 bases short, with 11 bases between.

The chain combines TRBV6-1 with TRBJ2-7; 8 bases are a match to TRBD1. Germline CDR1 MNHNS, CDR2 SASEGT. The CDR3 totals 15 residues. The V gene end was trimmed by 1 base and the J gene end by 6 bases; junction bases not matched to a gene: 8. CDR3 in DNA: TGTGCCAGCAGTGAAGAGGCAGGGGGCAGGGGCGAGCAGTACTTC. Translation gives CASSEEAGGRGEQYF.

The chain uses TRBV7-9 and TRBJ2-1, with 7 bases matching TRBD1. CDR3 length: 14 amino acids. Per the germline V gene, CDR1 is SEHNR and CDR2 is FQNEAQ (reference sequence). With 3 bases clipped from V and 7 bases from J, the junction kept 6 bases outside the gene matches. Written as DNA, the CDR3 is TGTGCCAGCAGCTTGACGACAGGGTCAAATGAGCAGTTCTTC. Translation gives CASSLTTGSNEQFF.

This chain joins TRBV6-1 and TRBJ2-7, with D possibly TRBD2 on 5 matching bases. The CDR3 runs to 11 residues. V was shortened by 10 bases and J by 2 bases, with 9 bases between the two germline ends. Germline V gene data show CDR1 as MNHNS and CDR2 as SASEGT. The CDR3 spells CATTKTYEQYF. CDR3 bases: TGTGCCACGACTAAAACCTACGAGCAGTACTTC.

The gene calls are TRBV28 and TRBJ2-7, with 10 bases identical to TRBD1. V shed 5 bases, J shed 5 bases, and the junction held 6 bases outside the gene matches. The CDR3 sequence is 14 residues long. CDR1 is MDHEN, CDR2 SYDVKM, per germline. This CDR3 is CASSQDRGRNEQYF. The CDR3 coding sequence is TGTGCCAGCAGTCAAGACAGGGGGCGCAACGAGCAGTACTTC. Full variable domain (missing parts from reference TRBV28 and TRBJ2-7): DVKVTQSSRYLVKRTGEKVFLECVQDMDHENMFWYRQDPGLGLRLIYFSYDVKMKEKGDIPEGYSVSREKKERFSLILESASTNQTSMYLCASSQDRGRNEQYFGPGTRLTVT.

The V gene is TRBV30, the J gene TRBJ2-6; D is undetermined. The V end was cut by 8 bases, the J end by 4 bases, with 6 bases between. Germline V gene lookup returns CDR1 GTSNPN and CDR2 SVGIG (reference sequence). The length of the CDR3 is 11 residues. The CDR3 here is CAQTGANVLTF. For the CDR3, the DNA is TGTGCCCAAACAGGGGCCAACGTCCTGACTTTC.

The gene calls are TRBV7-6 and TRBJ1-6; TRBD1 matches at 7 bases. J lost 8 bases, V lost 1 base, and 5 bases had no gene match. The CDR3 contains 15 residues. CDR1 is SGHVS and CDR2 is FNYEAQ in the germline V gene. The CDR3 DNA is TGTGCCAGCAGCTTAGTAGGGGGCCGTGATTCACCCCTCCACTTT. It specifies CASSLVGGRDSPLHF.

Concerning this clone: This specimen includes other DNA sequences encoding the same CDR3. The rearrangement uses TRBV27 and TRBJ2-7, with 8 bases fitting TRBD2. The CDR3 consists of 14 residues. V lost 3 bases, J lost 1 base, and 2 bases stayed unmatched. The germline gives CDR1 MNHEY, CDR2 SMNVEV (reference sequence). CDR3 nucleotide sequence: TGTGCCAGCAGTTTTAGCGGGGCGTCCTACGAGCAGTACTTC. Its translation is CASSFSGASYEQYF.

J is TRBJ1-5 and V is TRBV28; D gene uncertain. Trimming took off 5 bases at V and 7 bases at J, with 15 bases between the two ends. The CDR3 spans 14 residues. Germline CDR1 is MDHEN and CDR2 is SYDVKM. The CDR3 reads CASSPHQYQQPQHF. CDR3 DNA: TGTGCCAGCAGTCCCCACCAGTACCAGCAGCCCCAGCATTTT.

The chain couples TRBV7-3 to TRBJ2-7, with 8 bases lining up with TRBD2. The CDR3 has 15 amino acids. Germline trimming cut 1 base from V and 3 bases from J; bases unmatched to any gene: 5. Looked up from germline, CDR1 is SGHTA and CDR2 is FQGTGA. In nucleotides, the CDR3 is TGTGCCAGCAGCTTAAACGCGGGAGGTAGCTACGAGCAGTACTTC. This translates into CASSLNAGGSYEQYF.